This T cell receptor (beta chain) was sequenced for a study of blood T cell repertoires in COVID-19. Study background: In each case, the material was cDNA or gDNA derived from T cells, B-cell-depleted T cells, or PBMCs.

Seattle participants joined during active infection and were tracked over time. In the original workflow: Reference gene primers were amplified, and this amplification served to estimate nucleated cell counts. This table comes from immunoSEQ multiplex PCR, and its TCRdb copy is limited to in-frame clones, with some not included. That table furnishes V, J and clone size, whereas the DNA furnished D and trimming. The sample carries about 200,000 clones, 94% recorded once. The ends lost 1 base at V and 9 bases at J; junction bases unmatched: 6. This CDR3 has 15 amino acids. Germline CDR1 LGHNA, CDR2 YNFKEQ.

V usage is TRBV4-2 and J usage is TRBJ2-1; 10 bases are shared with TRBD1. This sequence originates from a man aged 25-45 years with COVID-19, enrolled during active disease. The sequencing input was peripheral blood. This chain's CDR3 is CASSQGTGGSIEQFF. CDR3 nucleotides: TGTGCCAGCAGCCAAGGGACAGGGGGATCCATTGAGCAGTTCTTC.